Listed below are T cell receptor beta chains from one sample, sequenced in a study of shared clonotypes between healthy human individuals. Data came from immunoSEQ multiplex PCR; TCRdb stores just in-frame clones and leaves some out. The sample yields 660,000 or so clones, around 96% seen once. Sample: naive CD8+ T cells sorted from blood. These receptors all come from a woman aged 25 to 45 in good health. Both conserved end residues are part of each CDR3. A D gene is named only where the DNA matches it firmly. Clone size appears in some rows only: once, few, many, or a class for an expanded clone.

v_gene	d_gene	abundance	j_gene	CDR3nt	CDR3aa
TRBV7-9	TRBD1	.	TRBJ1-4	TGTGCCAGCAGCGCCTACAGGGGTGAGGCTGAAAAACTGTTTTTT	CASSAYRGEAEKLFF
TRBV13	TRBD1	.	TRBJ1-2	TGTGCCAGCAGCCTTGCCGGGACAGGGGACGGCTACACCTTC	CASSLAGTGDGYTF
TRBV27	TRBD1	.	TRBJ2-1	TGTGCCAGCAGCTCCCCGGGACAGGGGAGGCATGAGCAGTTCTTC	CASSSPGQGRHEQFF
TRBV19	.	.	TRBJ1-1	TGTGCCAGTAGCCCAGGGTCTCAGGGGCCGTATACTGAAGCTTTCTTT	CASSPGSQGPYTEAFF
TRBV6-6	.	.	TRBJ1-1	TGTGCCAGCAGTTATGGAGGGGGTGGGACTGAAGCTTTCTTT	CASSYGGGGTEAFF
TRBV19	TRBD1	.	TRBJ1-5	TGTGCCAGTAGAGACCGACAGGGGGCATGGCAGCCCCAGCATTTT	CASRDRQGAWQPQHF
TRBV5-6	.	.	TRBJ2-4	TGTGCCAGCAGCTCCGGCAAAAACATTCAGTACTTC	CASSSGKNIQYF
TRBV27	.	.	TRBJ1-5	TGTGCCAGCGGCTTGAGGGATAGCAATCAGCCCCAGCATTTT	CASGLRDSNQPQHF
TRBV19	TRBD1	.	TRBJ1-2	TGTGCCAGTAGACCTGATCGGGACAGGTCCATTGGGGACTATGGCTACACCTTC	CASRPDRDRSIGDYGYTF
TRBV25-1	TRBD1	.	TRBJ1-1	TGTGCCAGCAGTGACGGGACAGGCATGAACACTGAAGCTTTCTTT	CASSDGTGMNTEAFF
TRBV5-8	TRBD1	.	TRBJ1-1	TGTGCCAGCAGCCCCCGACTCGACAGGGCTCGGTCGACTGAAGCTTTCTTT	CASSPRLDRARSTEAFF
TRBV28	TRBD1	.	TRBJ1-5	TGTGCCAGCAGTCCGACAGGGTCGGGCAATCAGCCCCAGCATTTT	CASSPTGSGNQPQHF
TRBV10-3	TRBD2	.	TRBJ2-7	TGTGCCATCAGTGAGTCTGGGCTAGCGGGATCCTACGAGCAGTACTTC	CAISESGLAGSYEQYF
TRBV20-1	.	.	TRBJ2-7	TGCAGTGCTAACAGGGTGTACGAGCAGTACTTC	CSANRVYEQYF
TRBV27	TRBD2	.	TRBJ2-2	TGTGCCAGCAGACCTTTAGCGGGAGCCGACACCGGGGAGCTGTTTTTT	CASRPLAGADTGELFF
TRBV25-1	.	.	TRBJ2-5	TGTGCCAGCAGTGGGGTTGGGGAGACCCAGTACTTC	CASSGVGETQYF
TRBV6-5	.	.	TRBJ1-1	TGTGCCAGTGAAAACACTGAAGCTTTCTTT	CASENTEAFF
TRBV27	.	.	TRBJ2-3	TGTGCCAGCCTAACCAGGGGGGCGCAGTATTTT	CASLTRGAQYF
TRBV7-9	.	.	TRBJ1-2	TGTGCCAGCAGCTATACAGTTAACTATGGCTACACCTTC	CASSYTVNYGYTF
TRBV5-1	.	once	TRBJ2-1	TGCGCCAGCAGTCCCGACTGGGGCTCCTACAATGAGCAGTTCTTC	CASSPDWGSYNEQFF
TRBV6-6	.	.	TRBJ1-1	TGTGCCAGCAGTTCTTCTTTGAACACTGAAGCTTTCTTT	CASSSSLNTEAFF
TRBV28	.	.	TRBJ2-7	TGTGCCAGCAGTACCCCGGACACCTACGAGCAGTACTTC	CASSTPDTYEQYF
TRBV9	.	.	TRBJ2-3	TGTGCCAGCAGCGTCATAGGGGGAGACACAGATACGCAGTATTTT	CASSVIGGDTDTQYF
TRBV6-5	TRBD2	.	TRBJ2-1	TGTGCCAGCAGTTACCTTCTAGCGGGAGTGGGCAATGAGCAGTTCTTC	CASSYLLAGVGNEQFF
TRBV2	.	.	TRBJ2-1	TGTGCCAGCATTCAGGATGAGCAGTTCTTC	CASIQDEQFF
TRBV27	.	.	TRBJ2-7	TGTGCCAGCAGTTCACCTGTCGGGGTCGGGGGACACTACGAGCAGTACTTC	CASSSPVGVGGHYEQYF
TRBV14	TRBD1	.	TRBJ1-5	TGTGCCAGACCCGGACAGGGAATATATAGCAATCAGCCCCAGCATTTT	CARPGQGIYSNQPQHF
TRBV23-1	.	.	TRBJ1-1	TGCGCCAGCAGTCAACCTACAGGGCTGGGCACTGAAGCTTTCTTT	CASSQPTGLGTEAFF
TRBV28	.	.	TRBJ1-3	TGTGCCAGCGAATTCGCCAGCTCTGGAAACACCATATATTTT	CASEFASSGNTIYF
TRBV4-1	TRBD2	once	TRBJ2-1	TGCGCCAGCAGCCAAGCTGTAGCGGGAGTTTTTGAGCAGTTCTTC	CASSQAVAGVFEQFF
TRBV9	.	.	TRBJ2-2	TGTGCCAGCAGCGCGGACGGATTGAACACCGGGGAGCTGTTTTTT	CASSADGLNTGELFF
TRBV6-1	.	.	TRBJ2-7	TGTGCCAGCAGTGAAGGACAATTCTACGAGCAGTACTTC	CASSEGQFYEQYF
TRBV11-2	TRBD2	.	TRBJ2-1	TGTGCCAGCAGCCTTCGACTAGCGGAACCTAAAATGGTCTTC	CASSLRLAEPKMVF
TRBV4-1	TRBD1	.	TRBJ2-2	TGCGCCAGCAGCCAAGTTGGGACAGGGGCCCTCACCGGGGAGCTGTTTTTT	CASSQVGTGALTGELFF
TRBV9	.	.	TRBJ2-5	TGTGCCAGCAGCGGATCGGGACTCCAAGAGACCCAGTACTTC	CASSGSGLQETQYF
TRBV11-3	.	.	TRBJ2-2	TGTGCCAGCAGCTTGGGGCTTACAGGGGAGCTGTTTTTT	CASSLGLTGELFF
TRBV4-1	TRBD2	.	TRBJ2-1	TGCGCCAGCAGCCAAACAAGGACTAGCGGGAGGGTGAATGAGCAGTTCTTC	CASSQTRTSGRVNEQFF
TRBV6-6	.	.	TRBJ2-7	TGTGCCAGCTCTTCGGTAAGCGAGCAGTACTTC	CASSSVSEQYF
TRBV28	.	.	TRBJ2-7	TGTGCCAGCGCAGGTTCGGGTCGGTACGAGCAGTACTTC	CASAGSGRYEQYF
TRBV11-2	.	.	TRBJ2-3	TGTGCCAGCAGCTTGGTGACAGGCACAGATACGCAGTATTTT	CASSLVTGTDTQYF
TRBV28	.	.	TRBJ2-2	TGTGCCAGCAGTTTTTGGGGGGATGCCGGGGAGCTGTTTTTT	CASSFWGDAGELFF
TRBV9	.	.	TRBJ1-2	TGTGCCAGCAGCTCCCCGTATGGCTACACCTTC	CASSSPYGYTF
TRBV6-1	.	.	TRBJ1-1	TGTGCCAGCAGTCTACGGGACCTGAGCACTGAAGCTTTCTTT	CASSLRDLSTEAFF
TRBV4-1	.	.	TRBJ2-7	TGCGCCAGCAGCCAAGGGGTCACGTCCTACGAGCAGTACTTC	CASSQGVTSYEQYF
TRBV7-2	TRBD2	once	TRBJ2-7	TGTGCCAGCAGCACCTTAGCGGGAGGCCCAAACTACGAGCAGTACTTC	CASSTLAGGPNYEQYF
TRBV7-8	TRBD2	.	TRBJ2-7	TGTGCCAGCAGCTTAGCGCTTTTAGCGGGAGGGCCGTCTGCCTACGAGCAGTACTTC	CASSLALLAGGPSAYEQYF
TRBV11-2	.	.	TRBJ2-1	TGTGCCAGCAGCTCCTACCGGAATGAGCAGTTCTTC	CASSSYRNEQFF
TRBV29-1	TRBD1	.	TRBJ2-5	TGCAGCGGACTTAGGGACAGCCAAGAGACCCAGTACTTC	CSGLRDSQETQYF
TRBV29-1	.	.	TRBJ2-7	TGCAGCGTTGAAGATACGGGGGCCCCCTACGAGCAGTACTTC	CSVEDTGAPYEQYF
TRBV13	TRBD1	.	TRBJ1-3	TGTGCCAGCAGCGAGCCGGGACAGCTACGAAACACCATATATTTT	CASSEPGQLRNTIYF
TRBV5-5	.	.	TRBJ2-7	TGTGCCAGCAGGCAAGGAGGGGGATCCTACGAGCAGTACTTC	CASRQGGGSYEQYF
TRBV19	.	.	TRBJ1-5	TGTGCCAGTAGGGCGGAGGGGTATCAGCCCCAGCATTTT	CASRAEGYQPQHF
TRBV5-1	.	.	TRBJ2-2	TGCGCCAGCAGAGCTGCCAGGGCGAACACCGGGGAGCTGTTTTTT	CASRAARANTGELFF
TRBV27	.	.	TRBJ2-7	TGTGCCAGCAGTTTAGGCAGGTCCTACGAGCAGTACTTC	CASSLGRSYEQYF
TRBV4-1	TRBD1	.	TRBJ2-7	TGCGCCAGCAGCCAGCAACCGGGACAGGGGTCCTACGAGCAGTACTTC	CASSQQPGQGSYEQYF
TRBV2	.	.	TRBJ2-7	TGTGCCAGCAGCGATCCCCGGCTGGGGGCTTACGAGCAGTACTTC	CASSDPRLGAYEQYF
TRBV6-4	TRBD2	.	TRBJ2-1	TGTGCCAGCAGTGACAGCGCGGGATCACTAGCGGTATTCCATGAGCAGTTCTTC	CASSDSAGSLAVFHEQFF
TRBV27	.	.	TRBJ2-3	TGTGCCAGCAGTTTAAAGGGGATTTTGGATACGCAGTATTTT	CASSLKGILDTQYF
TRBV14	.	.	TRBJ2-1	TGTGCCAGCAGCCAAGATTCCCGCCGCCGACTGGTACATGAGCAGTTCTTC	CASSQDSRRRLVHEQFF
TRBV7-8	TRBD2	.	TRBJ2-7	TGTGCCAGCAGCGTCCCTTGGGAGGGGTACGGCGAGCAGTACTTC	CASSVPWEGYGEQYF